Shown below are 20 T cell receptor beta chains from a single sample sequenced in a study of regulatory T cells in long-lasting Graves disease. Described time point: newly diagnosed GD, antithyroid drugs for less than 3 months. From PBMCs, RNA was extracted and then used to make the TCR library. For TCR beta, libraries came from iRepertoire HTBI primers and Arm-PCR of CDR3 regions. TCRdb reprocessed the multiplex PCR reads via MiXCR and lists one record per CDR3 protein. This table holds 350,000 to 550,000 distinct CDR3 sequences, approximately 16% found once. In addition, the sample was reused for a study of T cells in Graves' hyperthyroidism and ophthalmopathy.

This specimen was peripheral blood mononuclear cells (PBMCs), taken at new diagnosis, from a patient treated with antithyroid drugs. These TCRs come from a young woman with Graves disease.

The chain uses TRBV3-1 and TRBJ2-3; 7 bases map to TRBD1. The end of the DNA aligns better with TRBJ2-5, so the J call may be wrong. Germline assignment: CDR1 LGHDT and CDR2 YNNKEL (reference sequence). The CDR3 length is 14 residues. The CDR3 loop is CASSQNRGLGDQYF. DNA for the CDR3: TGTGCCAGCAGCCAGAACAGGGGCCTCGGGGACCAGTACTTC.

The chain has TRBV7-9 and TRBJ2-3; D perhaps matches TRBD1 (6 bases). The V and J ends lost 4 bases and 2 bases respectively, with 13 bases between them. This CDR3 comprises 15 residues. From germline, CDR1 is SEHNR and CDR2 FQNEAQ (reference sequence). CDR3 bases: TGTGCCAGCAGCTCATCGGGACACACCACAGATACGCAGTATTTT. Translating gives CASSSSGHTTDTQYF. Together with reference TRBV7-9 and TRBJ2-3, the CDR3 gives the full variable domain: DTGVSQNPRHKITKRGQNVTFRCDPISEHNRLYWYRQTLGQGPEFLTYFQNEAQLEKSRLLSDRFSAERPKGSFSTLEIQRTEQGDSAMYLCASSSSGHTTDTQYFGPGTRLTVL.

This clonotype was counted many times. CDR3 loop: CASSLPQGPVDTDTQYF. Written as DNA, the CDR3 is TGTGCCAGCAGTTTACCCCAGGGGCCGGTGGACACAGATACGCAGTATTTT. The rearrangement joins TRBV28 to TRBJ2-3; D is possibly TRBD1 (6 bases). The CDR3 runs to 17 residues. Trimming pared 2 bases from V and 2 bases from J, leaving 17 bases between. Germline CDR1 is MDHEN and CDR2 is SYDVKM.

This clonotype was detected many times. The chain is built from TRBV20-1 and TRBJ2-1, with 9 nucleotides matching TRBD2. The germline V gene has CDR1 DFQATT and CDR2 SNEGSKA (reference sequence). V shed 0 bases, J shed 4 bases, and the junction held 7 bases outside the gene matches. The CDR3 has 16 residues. DNA for the CDR3: TGCAGTGCTAGAGATGGTTCGGCGGGAGGGTACAATGAGCAGTTCTTC. It codes for CSARDGSAGGYNEQFF.

This sequence joins TRBV15 and TRBJ2-2; D unclear. In germline, CDR1 is LNHNV, CDR2 YYDKDF (reference sequence). Trimming removed 9 bases at V and 0 bases at J, with 11 bases between. This CDR3 is built from 14 residues. For the CDR3, the DNA is TGTGCCACAGTGGACGGGCCGAACACCGGGGAGCTGTTTTTT. Protein product: CATVDGPNTGELFF.

The CDR3 region is CSASPSGMPTMGTDTQYF. CDR3 DNA: TGCAGTGCTAGCCCTAGCGGAATGCCTACTATGGGGACAGATACGCAGTATTTT. This chain links TRBV20-1 with TRBJ2-3; 7 bases agree with TRBD2. Trimming at V came to 3 bases and at J to 3 bases, leaving 18 bases not matched to a gene. This CDR3 spans 18 amino acids. Germline loops: CDR1 DFQATT, CDR2 SNEGSKA (reference sequence).

This clonotype was seen ten or more times. The V and J genes are TRBV6-1 and TRBJ2-6, with D maybe TRBD1 (6 bases). This CDR3 region has 17 residues. The germline V gene has CDR1 MNHNS and CDR2 SASEGT. Trimming stripped 6 bases from V and 0 bases from J, with 15 bases between. CDR3 region: CASRIRTAHSGANVLTF. The CDR3 coding sequence is TGTGCCAGCAGGATCCGGACAGCTCACTCTGGGGCCAACGTCCTGACTTTC.

The chain employs TRBV7-2 and TRBJ2-3; 13 bases agree with TRBD2. Trimming cost V 3 bases and J 2 bases; bases outside gene matches: 5. CDR1 and CDR2 (germline): SGHTA, FQGNSA. CDR3 length: 17 residues. The chain's CDR3 is CASSFGTSGKYTDTQYF. The CDR3, as DNA: TGTGCCAGCAGCTTTGGGACTAGCGGGAAATACACAGATACGCAGTATTTT.

At least ten counts were recorded for this clonotype. The V call is TRBV11-2, the J call TRBJ2-3; 7 bases match TRBD1. V shed 2 bases, J shed 8 bases, and the junction held 10 bases outside the gene matches. The germline gives CDR1 SGHAT, CDR2 FQNNGV. The CDR3 length is 15 residues. CDR3 sequence: CASSLRTGQYTTQYF. CDR3 bases: TGTGCCAGCAGCTTAAGGACAGGCCAATATACTACGCAGTATTTT.

This clonotype came up a few times. This sequence joins TRBV5-1 and TRBJ2-3; 15 nucleotides line up with TRBD2. Trimming took 3 bases from V and 2 from J; bases not matched to a gene: 7. The germline gives CDR1 SGHRS, CDR2 YFSETQ. The CDR3 extends over 18 amino acids. This CDR3 reads CASSSGLAGGRVTDTQYF. For the CDR3, the DNA is TGCGCCAGCAGCTCTGGACTAGCGGGAGGGCGAGTCACAGATACGCAGTATTTT.

This chain connects TRBV15 to TRBJ2-5; possibly TRBD2 for D (6 bases). This CDR3 has 14 residues. The V end lost 0 bases, the J end lost 4 bases, and 9 bases lay between the germline ends. Germline V gives CDR1 LNHNV, CDR2 YYDKDF (reference sequence). CDR3 residues: CATSREGGLETQYF. In nucleotides, the CDR3 is TGTGCCACCAGCAGAGAGGGGGGTTTAGAGACCCAGTACTTC.

This clonotype was recorded at least ten times. An end of the junction does not agree with germline; a read error may underlie this. The chain joins TRBV4-3 to TRBJ2-5; 13 positions agree with TRBD2. The CDR3 covers 15 residues. The V gene's germline CDR1 is LGHNA and CDR2 YSLEER. The CDR3 DNA sequence: TGTGCCAGCAGCCGGACTAGCGGGAGACAAGAGACCCAGTACTTC. Its protein product is CASSRTSGRQETQYF.

This clonotype was observed at least ten times. V is TRBV28 and J is TRBJ2-5, with D possibly matching TRBD2 (6 bases). Deletions cut 3 bases from V and 4 bases from J, with 24 bases between. Germline CDR1 MDHEN, CDR2 SYDVKM. The CDR3 sequence is 18 residues long. CDR3 DNA sequence: TGTGCCAGCAGTTTTTTCGCGGGGTTTTTGTCCTCTGGAGAGACCCAGTACTTC. Protein sequence: CASSFFAGFLSSGETQYF.

Many counts were recorded for this clonotype. J is TRBJ2-3 and V is TRBV5-6; D is undetermined. The CDR3 is 13 amino acids. CDR1 and CDR2 from the germline V gene are SGHDT and YYEEEE. Trimming removed 1 base at V and 4 bases at J, with 7 bases between. This chain's CDR3 is CASSLSYPDTQYF. The CDR3 DNA reads as TGTGCCAGCAGCTTGTCTTATCCAGATACGCAGTATTTT.

This clonotype was counted many times. The chain uses TRBV2 and TRBJ2-6; D is unclear. The germline V and J ends were trimmed by 6 bases and 2 bases, with 11 bases remaining between them. From germline, CDR1 is SNHLY and CDR2 FYNNEI. The CDR3 is 15 amino acids. The DNA of the CDR3 is TGTGCCAGCAGCCTCAACAGCGCTGGGGCCAACGTCCTGACTTTC. Its protein product is CASSLNSAGANVLTF.

The sample holds many counts of this clonotype. The chain employs TRBV20-1 and TRBJ2-1, with D possibly matching TRBD2 (5 bases). The CDR3 covers 14 residues. In germline, CDR1 is DFQATT, CDR2 SNEGSKA (reference sequence). The V end lost 6 bases, the J end lost 8 bases, and 20 bases lay between the germline ends. DNA of the CDR3: TGCAGTGCCTCAGCTAGCTTCGGGGTCGATGAGCAGTTCTTC. This translates into CSASASFGVDEQFF.

V and J are TRBV11-1 and TRBJ2-7; D uncertain. CDR3 length equals 13 residues. Germline CDR1 and CDR2: SGHAT and FQDESV (reference sequence). V lost 5 bases to trimming and J lost 1 base, with 9 bases between them. Here the CDR3 reads CASSRLISYEQYF. CDR3 in DNA: TGTGCCAGCAGCCGATTAATTTCCTACGAGCAGTACTTC.

V and J are TRBV4-2 and TRBJ2-1; D might be TRBD1 (5 bases). CDR1 is LGHNA, CDR2 YNFKEQ, per germline. CDR3 length equals 14 residues. Trimming removed 0 bases from V and 7 bases from J, with 10 bases in between. The CDR3 nucleotides are TGTGCCAGCAGCCAAGATGGCCAGGGAAATGAGCAGTTCTTC. Translating gives CASSQDGQGNEQFF.

At least ten counts were recorded for this clonotype. This chain links TRBV12-3 or TRBV12-4 with TRBJ1-2; 7 bases are shared with TRBD1. Losses at the gene ends were 5 bases for V and 0 bases for J; bases not matched to a gene: 6. The CDR3 has 15 amino acids. CDR3 protein: CASSPTGTANYGYTF. CDR3 DNA: TGTGCCAGCAGTCCAACCGGGACAGCTAACTATGGCTACACCTTC.

Ten or more counts support this clonotype. This chain links TRBV12-3 or TRBV12-4 with TRBJ2-5; TRBD2 agrees at 8 bases. The CDR3 consists of 15 residues. V was clipped by 2 bases and J by 5 bases; unmatched bases: 7. The CDR3 sequence: CASSLNSGVGETQYF. CDR3 nucleotide sequence: TGTGCCAGCAGTTTAAATAGCGGGGTAGGGGAGACCCAGTACTTC.